This T cell receptor beta chain derives from a study of CD8 T cells in ankylosing spondylitis. TCRdb re-called the 5' RACE reads through MiXCR, storing one row per CDR3 protein. The sample records under 200,000 distinct CDR3 sequences, 13% being singletons. This clonotype was counted many times. Sample: blood, either unsorted or a sorted T cell fraction (not recorded which). The clonotype was recovered from a female donor with ankylosing spondylitis or in good health (not recorded which).

The CDR3 spells CASSLGAENEKLFF. CDR3 sequence (DNA): TGTGCCAGCAGTTTAGGGGCAGAAAATGAAAAACTGTTTTTT. The chain has TRBV12-3 or TRBV12-4 and TRBJ1-4; no firm D call. The V gene lost 1 base and the J gene lost 5 bases, with 8 bases spanning the gap. The CDR3 is made up of 14 amino acids.